This TCR beta chain was documented in a study of OX40 agonist ivuxolimab in advanced cancers. On the study more broadly: Ivuxolimab, an agonistic anti-OX40 (CD134) antibody, was given to patients. Aged 23 to 79 with a mean of about 63 years, they were 82.7% male. Dosing consisted of intravenous ivuxolimab at 0.01 to 10 mg/kg every 2 weeks. A history of anti-PD-1, anti-PD-L1 or anti-CTLA-4 therapy was acceptable, and 40% had some.

Measured with immunoSEQ multiplex PCR; TCRdb has only the in-frame clones, and not every one. In the table there are about 60,000 clones, around 89% of which are singletons. J was trimmed by 5 bases and V by 6 bases; bases with no gene match: 7. Germline lookup yields CDR1 KGHSH and CDR2 LQKENI. The CDR3 consists of 13 residues. The genes are TRBV18 and TRBJ2-7; 7 bases are shared with TRBD2. Sequencing used CD4+ or CD8+ T cells sorted from blood, obtained in a trial of the OX40 agonist ivuxolimab. This TCR came from an adult with an advanced solid tumor such as melanoma, head and neck, liver or kidney cancer. CDR3 sequence: CASSPSGTDEQYF. CDR3 nucleotide sequence: TGTGCCAGCTCCCCCAGCGGGACCGACGAGCAGTACTTC.